The rows below give T cell receptor beta chains drawn from one sample of a study of CD8+CD57+ T cells in acquired aplastic anemia. TCRdb itself ran the reads through MiXCR, one entry per CDR3 protein. The repertoire includes about 80,000 distinct CDR3 sequences, around 44% of them detected once, and 66% sits in the top ten. Sequencing was performed on sorted CD4+, CD8+, or CD8+CD57+ T cells (not recorded which) from PBMCs. Receptors were obtained from a human donor in good health, serving as a control. CDR3s include the opening cysteine and the closing phenylalanine or tryptophan. A D gene is named only where the DNA matches it firmly. Rows give clone size only sometimes, using once, few, many, or a class for an expanded clone.

V,D,J,size,DNA,CDR3
TRBV6-1,.,TRBJ1-5,many,TGTGCCAGCAGTGAAGCGCGCGGTTACAATCAGCCCCAGCATTTT,CASSEARGYNQPQHF
TRBV7-6,.,TRBJ2-1,many,TGTGCCAGCAGCTTCAGGTTCGATGAGCAGTTCTTC,CASSFRFDEQFF
TRBV20-1,.,TRBJ1-2,.,TGCAGTGCTGGGTACAGGGACGGCTACACCTTC,CSAGYRDGYTF
TRBV30,.,TRBJ1-2,.,TGTGCCTGGACCGTACAGGGAGGAGATGGCTACACCTTC,CAWTVQGGDGYTF
TRBV7-8,.,TRBJ2-5,many,TGTGCCAGCAGCTTAAGGTCGGGGGTGTCCGGGGTGGAGACCCAGTACTTC,CASSLRSGVSGVETQYF
TRBV10-3,TRBD1,TRBJ2-5,.,TGTGCCACCGGATTAGACAGGGCCCAAGAGACCCAGTACTTC,CATGLDRAQETQYF
TRBV10-2,.,TRBJ2-1,.,TGCGCCAGCAGTGAGTTGTCCAGCTCCTACAATGAGCAGTTCTTC,CASSELSSSYNEQFF
TRBV30,.,TRBJ2-1,.,TGTGCCTGGGGGGGCCCGGTGTTGGGCAATGAGCAGTTCTTC,CAWGGPVLGNEQFF
TRBV3-1,.,TRBJ2-5,.,TGTGCCAGCAGCCTCGACGATTCCGGGGAGACCCAGTACTTC,CASSLDDSGETQYF
TRBV25-1,TRBD1,TRBJ1-2,.,TGTGCCAGCAGGAGGACAGGGGGTAACTATGGCTACACCTTC,CASRRTGGNYGYTF
TRBV2,.,TRBJ2-2,many,TGTGCCAGCAGTGAATCTGGCGGCGGGGAGCCGTTTTTT,CASSESGGGEPFF
TRBV7-9,.,TRBJ1-1,many,TGTGCCAGCAGCTTAGTACAGGGAAACACTGAAGCTTTCTTT,CASSLVQGNTEAFF
TRBV29-1,TRBD2,TRBJ2-5,.,TGCAGCTCGAGCGGGGGTTTTGAGACCCAGTACTTC,CSSSGGFETQYF
TRBV11-2,.,TRBJ1-5,many,TGTGCCAGCAGCTTAGAGTGGGGGAGCAATCAGCCCCAGCATTTT,CASSLEWGSNQPQHF
TRBV30,.,TRBJ2-7,many,TGTGCCTGGAAGACCGGGACGTTCGAGCAGTACTTC,CAWKTGTFEQYF
TRBV10-3,.,TRBJ1-6,few,TGTGCCATCAGTGAGCAGGGGTCTAATTCACCCCTCCACTTT,CAISEQGSNSPLHF
TRBV25-1,TRBD2,TRBJ2-7,.,TGTGCCAGCAGGGGCGCAGCGGGGGAGCAGTACTTC,CASRGAAGEQYF
TRBV4-2,.,TRBJ2-6,.,TGTGCCAGCAGCCAAGAAGATAGCGCTGGGGCCAACGTCCTGACTTTC,CASSQEDSAGANVLTF
TRBV9,TRBD2,TRBJ2-3,.,TGTGCCAGCAGCGTAGCCTCCTCCGTACAGCGGGGGGGGGGTACGCAGTATTTT,CASSVASSVQRGGGTQYF
TRBV6-5,.,TRBJ1-3,.,TGTGCCAGCAGTTACGCGGTAGGAAACACCATATATTTT,CASSYAVGNTIYF
TRBV14,TRBD1,TRBJ2-7,many,TGTGCCAGCAGCCAAGGGACAGGAAACCTCTACGAGCAGTACTTC,CASSQGTGNLYEQYF
TRBV2,TRBD2,TRBJ2-1,.,TGTGCCAGCAGTCAACGCGGGGGAAGCTCCTACAATGAGCAGTTCTTC,CASSQRGGSSYNEQFF